This T cell receptor beta chain was profiled in a study of blood T cells in healthy people across ages. This CDR3 spans 13 amino acids. V lost 0 bases, J lost 5 bases, and 8 bases lay in between. From germline, CDR1 is LGHNA and CDR2 YNFKEQ. This clonotype was counted ten times or more. As yet, its antigen is unknown. Every donor contributed about 10 milliliters of peripheral blood by blood draw. Whole-study findings and limits: TCR beta diversity, measured per million T cells, fell in a roughly linear way with age. TCR beta diversity was tightly associated with the proportion of naive T cells.

Through a sample-barcoded 5' primer and a J-beta primer mix, a second PCR was run for roughly 7 to 12 cycles. A 12-random-nucleotide template-switch adaptor tagged each cDNA molecule. TCRdb analysed the 5' RACE reads with MiXCR anew, one entry per CDR3 protein. This table has around 850,000 distinct CDR3 sequences, roughly 35% appearing once. This clonotype originated in a young man in good health. Material for sequencing was blood. The chain combines TRBV4-2 with TRBJ2-7; D is unresolved. Written as DNA, the CDR3 is TGTGCCAGCAGCCAAGATACCAACAACGAGCAGTACTTC. It yields the protein CASSQDTNNEQYF.